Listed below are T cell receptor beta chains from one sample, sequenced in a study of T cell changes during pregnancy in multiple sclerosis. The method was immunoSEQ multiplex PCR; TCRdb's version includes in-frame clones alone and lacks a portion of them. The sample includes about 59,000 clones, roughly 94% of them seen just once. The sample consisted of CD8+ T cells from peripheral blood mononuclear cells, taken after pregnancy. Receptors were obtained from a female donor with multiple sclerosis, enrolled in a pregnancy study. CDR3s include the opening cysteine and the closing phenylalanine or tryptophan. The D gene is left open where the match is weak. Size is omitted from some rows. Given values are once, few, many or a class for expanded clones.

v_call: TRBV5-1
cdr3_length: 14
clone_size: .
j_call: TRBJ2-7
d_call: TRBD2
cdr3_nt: TGCGCCAGCTGGGAAGCGGGGGGCTCCTACGAGCAGTACTTC
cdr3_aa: CASWEAGGSYEQYF

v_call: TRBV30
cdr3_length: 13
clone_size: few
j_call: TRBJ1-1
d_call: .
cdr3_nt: TGTGCCTGGAGTGTACTTGAGGGTTCTGAAGCTTTCTTT
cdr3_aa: CAWSVLEGSEAFF

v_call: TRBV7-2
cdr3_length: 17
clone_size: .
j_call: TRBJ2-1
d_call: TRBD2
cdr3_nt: TGTGCCAGCAGCCCAGAAGGGGTTAGCGGGAGGGTCTATGAGCAGTTCTTC
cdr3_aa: CASSPEGVSGRVYEQFF

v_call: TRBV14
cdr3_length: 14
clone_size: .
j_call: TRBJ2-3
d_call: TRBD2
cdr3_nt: TGTGCCAGCAGCTTAGCGGGAAGTACAGATACGCAGTATTTT
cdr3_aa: CASSLAGSTDTQYF

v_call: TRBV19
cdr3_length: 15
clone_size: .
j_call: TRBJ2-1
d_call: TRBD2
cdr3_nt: TGTGCCAGTAGCATCGGGACTAGGCGTTGGGATGAGCAGTTCTTC
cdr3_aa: CASSIGTRRWDEQFF

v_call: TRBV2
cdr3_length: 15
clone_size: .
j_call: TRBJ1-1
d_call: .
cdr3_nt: TGTGCCAGCAGTGAGGCCCCAGCGGGTTGGACTGAAGCTTTCTTT
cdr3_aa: CASSEAPAGWTEAFF

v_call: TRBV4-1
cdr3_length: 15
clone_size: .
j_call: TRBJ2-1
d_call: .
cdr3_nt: TGCGCCAGCAGCCAAGATGGACTACCTATGGATGAGCAGTTCTTC
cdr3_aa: CASSQDGLPMDEQFF

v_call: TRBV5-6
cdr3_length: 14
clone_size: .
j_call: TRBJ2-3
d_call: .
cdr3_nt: TGTGCCAGCAGCACCTGGACTGTGACAGATACGCAGTATTTT
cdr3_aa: CASSTWTVTDTQYF

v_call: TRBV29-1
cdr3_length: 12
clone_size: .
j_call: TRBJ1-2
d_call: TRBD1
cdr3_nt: TGCAGCGGTCGGACAGGGGAATATGGCTACACCTTC
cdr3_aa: CSGRTGEYGYTF

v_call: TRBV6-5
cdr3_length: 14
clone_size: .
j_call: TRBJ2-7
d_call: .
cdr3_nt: TGTGCCAGCAGCCTCAGCGGAGGTCCCTACGAGCAGTACTTC
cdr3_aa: CASSLSGGPYEQYF

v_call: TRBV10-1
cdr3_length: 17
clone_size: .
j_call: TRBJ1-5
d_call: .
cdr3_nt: TGCGCCAGCATCCTCCCCGCCAGGGGCGGCCGGGGATCGCCCCAGCATTTT
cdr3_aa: CASILPARGGRGSPQHF

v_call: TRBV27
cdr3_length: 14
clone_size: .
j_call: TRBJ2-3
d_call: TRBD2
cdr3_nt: TGTGCCAGCACCGCTTTAGCGGGATCAGATACGCAGTATTTT
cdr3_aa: CASTALAGSDTQYF

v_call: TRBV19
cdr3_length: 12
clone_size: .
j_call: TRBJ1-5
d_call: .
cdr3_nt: TGTGCCAGTAGTATTGGGAGTCAGCCCCAGCATTTT
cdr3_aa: CASSIGSQPQHF

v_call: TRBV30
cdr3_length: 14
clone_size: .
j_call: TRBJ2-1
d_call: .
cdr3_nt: TGTGCCTGGAATGGCGGCAGCTCCTACAATGAGCAGTTCTTC
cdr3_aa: CAWNGGSSYNEQFF

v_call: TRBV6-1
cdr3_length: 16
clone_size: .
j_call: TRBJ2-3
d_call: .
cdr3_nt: TGTGCCAGCAGTGAAGAGGGGGGGAGCGGTGGAGTTACGCAGTATTTT
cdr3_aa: CASSEEGGSGGVTQYF

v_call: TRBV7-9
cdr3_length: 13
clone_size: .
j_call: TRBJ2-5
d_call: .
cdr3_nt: TGTGCCAGCAGCCCGGTCCCGGAAGAGACCCAGTACTTC
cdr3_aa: CASSPVPEETQYF

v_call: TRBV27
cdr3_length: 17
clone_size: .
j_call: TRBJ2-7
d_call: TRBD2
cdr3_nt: TGTGCCAGCAGTCCAGGGGTAGGACTAGCGGGATCCTACGAGCAGTACTTC
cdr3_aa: CASSPGVGLAGSYEQYF

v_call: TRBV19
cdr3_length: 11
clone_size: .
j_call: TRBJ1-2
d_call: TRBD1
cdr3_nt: TGTGCCAGTAGTACTAGGACAGGAGGAGGGTTC
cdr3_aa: CASSTRTGGGF

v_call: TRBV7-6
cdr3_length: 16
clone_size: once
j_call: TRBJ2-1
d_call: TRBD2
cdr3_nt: TGTGCCAGCAGCTTAGGGGGAGGGCCTGTGGGAAATGAGCAGTTCTTC
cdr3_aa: CASSLGGGPVGNEQFF

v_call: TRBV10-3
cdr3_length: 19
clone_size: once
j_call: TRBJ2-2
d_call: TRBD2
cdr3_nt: TGTGCCCTCGGGGGGCACACGACTAGCGGGAGGGCCCCCCCCGGGGAGCTGTTTTTT
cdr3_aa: CALGGHTTSGRAPPGELFF

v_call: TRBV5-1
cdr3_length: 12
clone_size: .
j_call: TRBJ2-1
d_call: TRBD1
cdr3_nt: TGCGCCAGCAGTTGGAACAGGGGGGAGCAGTTCTTC
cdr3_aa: CASSWNRGEQFF

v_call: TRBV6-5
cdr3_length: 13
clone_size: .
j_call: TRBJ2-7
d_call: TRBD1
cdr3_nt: TGTGCCAGCAGTTACCGACAGGGGATACCTCGGTACTTC
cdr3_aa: CASSYRQGIPRYF

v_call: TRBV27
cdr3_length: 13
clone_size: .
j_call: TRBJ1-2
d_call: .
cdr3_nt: TGTGCCAGCAGTTTGGGGCCGAATTATGGCTACACCTTC
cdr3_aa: CASSLGPNYGYTF

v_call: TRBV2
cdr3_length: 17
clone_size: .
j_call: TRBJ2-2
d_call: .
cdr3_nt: TGTGCCAGCAGTGAGTGGGGGGGGCAGGCGAACACCGGGGAGCTGTTTTTT
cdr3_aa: CASSEWGGQANTGELFF

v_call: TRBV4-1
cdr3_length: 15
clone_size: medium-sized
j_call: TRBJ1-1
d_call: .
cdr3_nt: TGCGCCAGCAGCCAAGATTGGGGAGGGGGCACTGAAGCTTTCTTT
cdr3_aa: CASSQDWGGGTEAFF

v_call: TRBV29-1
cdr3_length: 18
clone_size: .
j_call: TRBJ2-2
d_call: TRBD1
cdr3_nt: TGCAGCGTTCGAGGGGTATTGGGACAGGGGGCGAACACCGGGGAGCTGTTTTTT
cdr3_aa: CSVRGVLGQGANTGELFF

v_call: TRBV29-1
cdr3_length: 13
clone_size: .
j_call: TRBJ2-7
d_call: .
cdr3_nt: TGCAGCGTTGCGTGGGACTCAGGCTACGAGCAGTACTTC
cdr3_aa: CSVAWDSGYEQYF

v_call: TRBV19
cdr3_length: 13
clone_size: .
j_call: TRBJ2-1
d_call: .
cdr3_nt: TGTGCCAGTAGTACTGTCTCTTACAATGAGCAGTTCTTC
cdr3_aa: CASSTVSYNEQFF

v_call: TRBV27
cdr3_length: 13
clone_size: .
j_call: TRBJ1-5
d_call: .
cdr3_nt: TGTGCCAGCAGTGAGCTAGGTCTCCCGCCCCAGCATTTT
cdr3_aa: CASSELGLPPQHF

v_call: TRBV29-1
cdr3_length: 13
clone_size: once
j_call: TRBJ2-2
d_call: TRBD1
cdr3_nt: TGCAGCGTGGGGACAGAGAACACCGGGGAGCTGTTTTTT
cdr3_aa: CSVGTENTGELFF

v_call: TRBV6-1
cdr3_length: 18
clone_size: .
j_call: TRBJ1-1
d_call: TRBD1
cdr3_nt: TGTGCCAGCAGTGGAGTCCGTGGGACAGCTCTAAGGGGAACTGAAGCTTTCTTT
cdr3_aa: CASSGVRGTALRGTEAFF

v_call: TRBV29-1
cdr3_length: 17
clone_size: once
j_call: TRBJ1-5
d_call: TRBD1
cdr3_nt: TGCAGCGCCGAATCGGAGCCTGGACAGGGGGCCTCTCAGCCCCAGCATTTT
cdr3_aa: CSAESEPGQGASQPQHF

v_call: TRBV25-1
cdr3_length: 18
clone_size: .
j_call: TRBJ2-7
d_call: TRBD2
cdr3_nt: TGTGCCAGCATGTCAGGGCCGACTAACCCTAGCGGCCCCTACGAGCAGTACTTC
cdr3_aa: CASMSGPTNPSGPYEQYF

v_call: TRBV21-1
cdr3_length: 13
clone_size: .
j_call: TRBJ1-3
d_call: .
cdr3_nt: TGTGCCAGCAGGTCGGACAGGAGGGTCACCATATATTTT
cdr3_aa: CASRSDRRVTIYF

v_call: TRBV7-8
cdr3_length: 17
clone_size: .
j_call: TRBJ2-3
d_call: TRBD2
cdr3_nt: TGTGCCAGCAGGAGCTTAGGTTCCAGCGGGAGGGCAGATACGCAGTATTTT
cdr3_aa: CASRSLGSSGRADTQYF

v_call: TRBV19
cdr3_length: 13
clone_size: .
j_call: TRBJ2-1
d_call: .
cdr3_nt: TGTGCCAGTCAGTGGGGCGGACACAATGAGCAGTTCTTC
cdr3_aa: CASQWGGHNEQFF

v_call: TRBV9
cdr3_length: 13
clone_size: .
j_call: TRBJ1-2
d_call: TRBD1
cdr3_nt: TGTGCCAGTAGACGACAGGGGCCGGGGGGCTACACCTTC
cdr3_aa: CASRRQGPGGYTF

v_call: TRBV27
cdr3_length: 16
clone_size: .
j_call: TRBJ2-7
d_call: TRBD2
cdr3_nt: TGTGCCAGCAGTTCCATACTAGCGGGAGTGTCAGGCGAGCAGTACTTC
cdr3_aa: CASSSILAGVSGEQYF

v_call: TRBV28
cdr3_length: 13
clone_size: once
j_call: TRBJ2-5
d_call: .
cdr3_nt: TGTGCCAGCAGTCCAGGGTGGCAAGAGACCCAGTACTTC
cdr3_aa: CASSPGWQETQYF

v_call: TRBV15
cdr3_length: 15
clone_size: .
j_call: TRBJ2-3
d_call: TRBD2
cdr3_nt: TGTGCCACCAGCAGAACTAGCGGGAGTCCAGATACGCAGTATTTT
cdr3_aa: CATSRTSGSPDTQYF

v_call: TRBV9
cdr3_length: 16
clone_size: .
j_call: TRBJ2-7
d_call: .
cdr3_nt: TGTGCCAGCAGCGTAGGGCGGGACAGACGAGTAGACGAGCAGTACTTC
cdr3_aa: CASSVGRDRRVDEQYF

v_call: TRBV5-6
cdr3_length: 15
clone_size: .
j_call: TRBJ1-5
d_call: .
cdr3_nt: TGTGCCAGCAGCTTGGCGGTGGGAGGGGAACAGCCCCAGCATTTT
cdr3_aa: CASSLAVGGEQPQHF

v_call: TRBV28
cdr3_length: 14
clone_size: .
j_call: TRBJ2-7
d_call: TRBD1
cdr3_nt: TGTGCCAGCAGTCACCGGGACAGGATCTACGAGCAGTACTTC
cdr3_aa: CASSHRDRIYEQYF

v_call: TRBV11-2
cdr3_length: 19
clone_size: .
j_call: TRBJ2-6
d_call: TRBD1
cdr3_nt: TGTGCCAGCGGACTCCCTCGGGACAGCGTTGACTCTGGGGCCAACGTCCTGACTTTC
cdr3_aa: CASGLPRDSVDSGANVLTF

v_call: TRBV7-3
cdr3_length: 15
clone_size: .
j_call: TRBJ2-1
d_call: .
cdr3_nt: TGTGCCAGCAGCTTAGCCGGGACAAGTTACAATGAGCAGTTCTTC
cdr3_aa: CASSLAGTSYNEQFF

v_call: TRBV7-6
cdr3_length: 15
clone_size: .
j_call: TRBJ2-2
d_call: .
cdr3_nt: TGTGCCAGCAGCTTACTGACAGGGAACACCGGGGAGCTGTTTTTT
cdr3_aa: CASSLLTGNTGELFF

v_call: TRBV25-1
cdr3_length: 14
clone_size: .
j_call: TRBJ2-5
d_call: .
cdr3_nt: TGTGCCAGCAGTGTAACCACCCAGGCATCGACCCAGTACTTC
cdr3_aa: CASSVTTQASTQYF

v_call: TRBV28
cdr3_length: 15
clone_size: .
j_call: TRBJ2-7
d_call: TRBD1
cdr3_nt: TGTGCCAGCAGTTTAGGGACAGAGCGGACCTACGAGCAGTACTTC
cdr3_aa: CASSLGTERTYEQYF

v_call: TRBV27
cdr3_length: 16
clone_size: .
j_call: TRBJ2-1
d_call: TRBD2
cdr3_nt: TGTGCCAGCAGTTTATCAGCGGGGGCGCGAGTTTGGGAGCAGTTCTTC
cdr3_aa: CASSLSAGARVWEQFF

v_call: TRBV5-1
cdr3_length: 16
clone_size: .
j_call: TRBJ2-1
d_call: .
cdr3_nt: TGCGCCAGCAGCTTGGGATATGACTCGGAAGTTGATGAGCAGTTCTTC
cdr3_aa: CASSLGYDSEVDEQFF

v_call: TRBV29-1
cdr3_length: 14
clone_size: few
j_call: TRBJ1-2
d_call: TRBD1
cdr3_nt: TGCAGCGCCCAGGCGGCAGGGGGTGCCTATGGCTACACCTTC
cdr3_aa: CSAQAAGGAYGYTF

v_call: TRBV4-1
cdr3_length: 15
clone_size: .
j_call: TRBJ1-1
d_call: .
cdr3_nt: TGCGCCAGCAGCCTTTCGGGGGAGCTGAACACTGAAGCTTTCTTT
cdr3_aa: CASSLSGELNTEAFF